One TCR beta chain is described in this entry. What it recognizes is unknown. From germline, CDR1 is SEHNR and CDR2 FQNEAQ (reference sequence). This CDR3 is built from 18 residues. J lost 3 bases, V lost 1 base, and 7 bases had no gene match. The sample originates from a study of immune evolution from preneoplasia to lung adenocarcinoma. Patients had resection in Japan or China between about 2014 and 2017. Study findings and constraints: Normal lung had the highest top T cell clone frequencies. Normal lung had highest clonality; later lesions appeared denser, more diverse. T cell clonality was higher in KRAS-mutant than EGFR-mutant or wild-type nodules.

Here immunoSEQ multiplex PCR was the method, and the copy in TCRdb shows in-frame clones only, minus some. The table includes under 45,000 clones, roughly four fifths detected once. This receptor was identified in a person between 55 and 69 years old with lung adenocarcinoma. The sample consisted of FFPE invasive lung adenocarcinoma tissue. The J gene is TRBJ1-5, the V gene TRBV7-9; 12 nucleotides align to TRBD1. The CDR3 protein is CASSLVRGQGATNQPQHF. The CDR3 nucleotides read TGTGCCAGCAGCTTAGTGCGGGGACAGGGGGCTACCAATCAGCCCCAGCATTTT. Together with reference TRBV7-9 and TRBJ1-5, the CDR3 gives the full variable domain: DTGVSQNPRHKITKRGQNVTFRCDPISEHNRLYWYRQTLGQGPEFLTYFQNEAQLEKSRLLSDRFSAERPKGSFSTLEIQRTEQGDSAMYLCASSLVRGQGATNQPQHFGDGTRLSIL.